This T cell receptor (beta chain) is from a study of OX40 agonist ivuxolimab in advanced cancers. Study context: At 0.01 to 10 mg/kg, ivuxolimab was administered intravenously to patients every 2 weeks. Findings of the study overall: Determination of antigen specificity was not performed for the expanded peripheral T cells. More expanded clones were found, on average, in CD8+ than in CD4+ T cells.

Germline V gene sequence: CDR1 SEHNR, CDR2 FQNEAQ (reference sequence). The CDR3 is 14 residues long. Generated by immunoSEQ multiplex PCR, the TCRdb table keeps only in-frame clones and is missing some. The table records about 10,000 clones, about 90% of them present only once. This clone came up once. Its specificity is unknown. Source: CD4+ or CD8+ T cells sorted from blood, taken in a trial of the OX40 agonist ivuxolimab. The TCR sequence derives from an adult with an advanced solid tumor such as melanoma, head and neck, liver or kidney cancer. The rearrangement joins TRBV7-9 to TRBJ2-5; possible D gene TRBD1, 6 bases. The J call may not be correct, given that the DNA end is closer to TRBJ2-7. The CDR3 nucleotides read TGTGCCAGCAGCTTAGCGCTGCAGGGGTACGAGCAGTACTTC. Amino acids: CASSLALQGYEQYF.